Listed below are T cell receptor beta chains from one sample, sequenced in a study of a mutant IDH1 vaccine in newly diagnosed glioma. These receptors are not linked to any known antigen. Clones were read by immunoSEQ multiplex PCR, and TCRdb kept only the in-frame ones, dropping some. The table records about 59,000 clones, 85% to 90% of them present only once. This material consisted of PBMCs, taken from a glioma patient whose treatment included an IDH1 peptide vaccine. The origin of the receptors is a woman in her thirties or forties with glioma. Each CDR3 is given with its conserved first and last residue. The order of the fields is clone size, V gene, J gene, D gene, CDR3 protein, CDR3 DNA. D genes are given only for firm matches. Clone size is not always given. Where it is, it says once, few, many or a class for expanded clones.

clone size: .; V gene: TRBV4-1; J gene: TRBJ2-7; D gene: .; CDR3 protein: CASSQERAGGASYEQYF; CDR3 DNA: TGCGCCAGCAGCCAAGAGAGAGCAGGGGGGGCCTCCTACGAGCAGTACTTC
clone size: .; V gene: TRBV6-6; J gene: TRBJ1-1; D gene: TRBD1; CDR3 protein: CASRGTGANTEAFF; CDR3 DNA: TGTGCCAGCAGGGGGACAGGGGCGAACACTGAAGCTTTCTTT
clone size: .; V gene: TRBV2; J gene: TRBJ1-1; D gene: .; CDR3 protein: CASRPEGRVWTEAFF; CDR3 DNA: TGTGCCAGCCGGCCAGAGGGGAGGGTGTGGACTGAAGCTTTCTTT
clone size: .; V gene: TRBV4-1; J gene: TRBJ2-7; D gene: .; CDR3 protein: CASSQTTGPYEQYF; CDR3 DNA: TGCGCCAGCAGCCAAACTACAGGACCCTACGAGCAGTACTTC
clone size: .; V gene: TRBV6-5; J gene: TRBJ1-2; D gene: TRBD1; CDR3 protein: CASSSPGTGYGYTF; CDR3 DNA: TGTGCCAGCAGTTCCCCCGGGACAGGGTATGGCTACACCTTC
clone size: once; V gene: TRBV10-1; J gene: TRBJ1-3; D gene: .; CDR3 protein: CASAKASGNTIYF; CDR3 DNA: TGCGCCAGCGCTAAAGCCTCTGGAAACACCATATATTTT
clone size: .; V gene: TRBV11-2; J gene: TRBJ2-5; D gene: TRBD2; CDR3 protein: CASSLAFAGGPLQETQYF; CDR3 DNA: TGTGCCAGCAGCTTAGCTTTCGCGGGGGGGCCACTCCAAGAGACCCAGTACTTC
clone size: .; V gene: TRBV2; J gene: TRBJ1-5; D gene: .; CDR3 protein: CASNRQAIGQPQHF; CDR3 DNA: TGTGCCAGCAATCGGCAGGCAATAGGACAGCCCCAGCATTTT
clone size: .; V gene: TRBV25-1; J gene: TRBJ1-2; D gene: .; CDR3 protein: CASSEFWQTNYGYTF; CDR3 DNA: TGTGCCAGCAGTGAATTTTGGCAGACCAACTATGGCTACACCTTC
clone size: .; V gene: TRBV5-1; J gene: TRBJ2-3; D gene: .; CDR3 protein: CASSLVRTRGTDTQYF; CDR3 DNA: TGCGCCAGCAGCTTGGTTCGAACTAGGGGCACAGATACGCAGTATTTT
clone size: once; V gene: TRBV15; J gene: TRBJ2-3; D gene: TRBD1; CDR3 protein: CATSRGQDSTDTQYF; CDR3 DNA: TGTGCCACCAGCAGGGGACAGGATAGCACAGATACGCAGTATTTT
clone size: .; V gene: TRBV19; J gene: TRBJ2-2; D gene: TRBD2; CDR3 protein: CASSSPDTLKPAGGTGELFF; CDR3 DNA: TGTGCCAGTAGTTCACCCGATACCCTCAAACCCGCGGGGGGCACCGGGGAGCTGTTTTTT
clone size: .; V gene: TRBV2; J gene: TRBJ1-4; D gene: .; CDR3 protein: CASSEEGSGPNEKLFF; CDR3 DNA: TGTGCCAGCAGTGAAGAGGGGTCGGGGCCAAATGAAAAACTGTTTTTT
clone size: .; V gene: TRBV6-4; J gene: TRBJ1-1; D gene: .; CDR3 protein: CASSRLTANTEAFF; CDR3 DNA: TGTGCCAGCAGCAGACTGACAGCGAACACTGAAGCTTTCTTT
clone size: .; V gene: TRBV6-5; J gene: TRBJ2-5; D gene: .; CDR3 protein: CASSALGVQETQYF; CDR3 DNA: TGTGCCAGCAGTGCCCTCGGGGTTCAAGAGACCCAGTACTTC
clone size: .; V gene: TRBV30; J gene: TRBJ1-1; D gene: .; CDR3 protein: CAWSGGAFGAFF; CDR3 DNA: TGTGCCTGGAGTGGGGGGGCCTTTGGGGCTTTCTTT
clone size: .; V gene: TRBV2; J gene: TRBJ2-5; D gene: .; CDR3 protein: CASRTRDTRGETQYF; CDR3 DNA: TGTGCCAGCAGGACCCGGGACACGAGGGGCGAGACCCAGTACTTC
clone size: .; V gene: TRBV11-2; J gene: TRBJ2-2; D gene: .; CDR3 protein: CASSPPGSGELFF; CDR3 DNA: TGTGCCAGCAGCCCCCCCGGGTCCGGGGAGCTGTTTTTT
clone size: .; V gene: TRBV5-1; J gene: TRBJ2-7; D gene: .; CDR3 protein: CASSDGFYEQYF; CDR3 DNA: TGCGCCAGCAGCGATGGATTCTACGAGCAGTACTTC
clone size: .; V gene: TRBV2; J gene: TRBJ1-1; D gene: .; CDR3 protein: CASSQHLPRNTEAFF; CDR3 DNA: TGTGCCAGCAGTCAACATCTCCCTCGGAACACTGAAGCTTTCTTT
clone size: .; V gene: TRBV18; J gene: TRBJ1-5; D gene: .; CDR3 protein: CASSRTVNQPQHF; CDR3 DNA: TGTGCCAGCTCACGGACAGTTAATCAGCCCCAGCATTTT
clone size: few; V gene: TRBV7-2; J gene: TRBJ1-1; D gene: .; CDR3 protein: CASSLRSLF; CDR3 DNA: TGTGCCAGCAGCTTGCGGAGCCTCTTT
clone size: once; V gene: TRBV5-4; J gene: TRBJ2-7; D gene: .; CDR3 protein: CASSPGTASSYEQYF; CDR3 DNA: TGTGCCAGCAGCCCGGGGACGGCCAGCTCCTACGAGCAGTACTTC
clone size: .; V gene: TRBV7-9; J gene: TRBJ2-5; D gene: TRBD1; CDR3 protein: CASSIGTGETQYF; CDR3 DNA: TGTGCCAGCAGCATCGGGACAGGGGAGACCCAGTACTTC
clone size: .; V gene: TRBV4-2; J gene: TRBJ2-3; D gene: .; CDR3 protein: CASSLGGRSDTQYF; CDR3 DNA: TGTGCCAGCAGCCTTGGAGGACGTTCAGATACGCAGTATTTT
clone size: few; V gene: TRBV18; J gene: TRBJ2-5; D gene: TRBD2; CDR3 protein: CASSPGGGETQYF; CDR3 DNA: TGTGCCAGCTCACCAGGGGGGGGAGAGACCCAGTACTTC
clone size: .; V gene: TRBV30; J gene: TRBJ2-3; D gene: .; CDR3 protein: CATGGTDTQYF; CDR3 DNA: TGTGCCACGGGGGGCACAGATACGCAGTATTTT
clone size: .; V gene: TRBV19; J gene: TRBJ2-6; D gene: .; CDR3 protein: CASKGGARGANVLTF; CDR3 DNA: TGTGCCAGCAAAGGGGGGGCTAGAGGGGCCAACGTCCTGACTTTC
clone size: .; V gene: TRBV30; J gene: TRBJ1-6; D gene: .; CDR3 protein: CAWSWDNSPLHF; CDR3 DNA: TGTGCCTGGAGCTGGGATAATTCACCCCTCCACTTT
clone size: .; V gene: TRBV11-2; J gene: TRBJ1-4; D gene: .; CDR3 protein: CASSLEGRLATNEKLFF; CDR3 DNA: TGTGCCAGCAGCTTAGAGGGTCGGCTTGCAACTAATGAAAAACTGTTTTTT
clone size: .; V gene: TRBV9; J gene: TRBJ1-2; D gene: .; CDR3 protein: CASSGNGYTF; CDR3 DNA: TGTGCCAGCAGCGGGAATGGCTACACCTTC
clone size: .; V gene: TRBV4-1; J gene: TRBJ2-7; D gene: .; CDR3 protein: CASSPQQGSYEQYF; CDR3 DNA: TGCGCCAGCAGCCCACAACAGGGATCCTACGAGCAGTACTTC
clone size: .; V gene: TRBV2; J gene: TRBJ2-2; D gene: TRBD1; CDR3 protein: CASGRTGAAGELFF; CDR3 DNA: TGTGCCAGCGGGAGGACAGGGGCTGCCGGGGAGCTGTTTTTT
clone size: once; V gene: TRBV6-5; J gene: TRBJ2-7; D gene: TRBD2; CDR3 protein: CASSYQASGSYEQYF; CDR3 DNA: TGTGCCAGCAGTTACCAGGCTAGCGGAAGCTACGAGCAGTACTTC
clone size: .; V gene: TRBV28; J gene: TRBJ2-1; D gene: .; CDR3 protein: CASSSGSYEQFF; CDR3 DNA: TGTGCCAGCAGTTCCGGGAGCTATGAGCAGTTCTTC
clone size: .; V gene: TRBV10-3; J gene: TRBJ2-1; D gene: TRBD2; CDR3 protein: CAISEFAGGDEQFF; CDR3 DNA: TGTGCCATCAGTGAGTTTGCGGGGGGGGATGAGCAGTTCTTC
clone size: .; V gene: TRBV19; J gene: TRBJ1-5; D gene: TRBD1; CDR3 protein: CASSIGTGVQPQHF; CDR3 DNA: TGTGCCAGTAGTATTGGGACAGGGGTTCAGCCCCAGCATTTT
clone size: .; V gene: TRBV13; J gene: TRBJ2-7; D gene: TRBD1; CDR3 protein: CASSLVGQGNYEQYF; CDR3 DNA: TGTGCCAGCAGCTTAGTGGGACAGGGAAACTACGAGCAGTACTTC
clone size: .; V gene: TRBV28; J gene: TRBJ1-5; D gene: .; CDR3 protein: CASSFGQRNQPQHF; CDR3 DNA: TGTGCCAGCAGTTTTGGACAGCGAAATCAGCCCCAGCATTTT
clone size: .; V gene: TRBV4-2; J gene: TRBJ2-3; D gene: TRBD2; CDR3 protein: CASSQDIAGDYIDTQYF; CDR3 DNA: TGTGCCAGCAGCCAAGATATTGCGGGAGATTATATAGATACGCAGTATTTT
clone size: .; V gene: TRBV4-3; J gene: TRBJ1-3; D gene: .; CDR3 protein: CASSRVRGGSGGNTIYF; CDR3 DNA: TGCGCCAGCAGCCGGGTTAGGGGGGGCTCTGGGGGGAACACCATATATTTT
clone size: .; V gene: TRBV11-2; J gene: TRBJ1-5; D gene: .; CDR3 protein: CASSPEGIPGEPQHF; CDR3 DNA: TGTGCCAGCAGCCCGGAAGGAATCCCAGGGGAGCCCCAGCATTTT
clone size: .; V gene: TRBV5-4; J gene: TRBJ1-1; D gene: .; CDR3 protein: CASSLNQGRTEAFF; CDR3 DNA: TGTGCCAGCAGCTTAAATCAGGGCCGCACTGAAGCTTTCTTT
clone size: .; V gene: TRBV4-3; J gene: TRBJ2-1; D gene: .; CDR3 protein: CASSQAPQGWHEQFF; CDR3 DNA: TGCGCCAGCAGCCAAGCCCCCCAGGGATGGCATGAGCAGTTCTTC
clone size: .; V gene: TRBV5-4; J gene: TRBJ2-2; D gene: TRBD1; CDR3 protein: CASRDQGVTGELFF; CDR3 DNA: TGTGCCAGCAGAGACCAGGGGGTCACCGGGGAGCTGTTTTTT
clone size: .; V gene: TRBV19; J gene: TRBJ2-7; D gene: TRBD2; CDR3 protein: CASSKGTSGRVYEQYF; CDR3 DNA: TGTGCCAGTAGTAAAGGCACTAGCGGGAGGGTCTACGAGCAGTACTTC
clone size: .; V gene: TRBV7-9; J gene: TRBJ2-3; D gene: .; CDR3 protein: CASSPRGSPLRGTDTQYF; CDR3 DNA: TGTGCCAGCAGCCCCCGGGGGAGTCCTCTACGGGGCACAGATACGCAGTATTTT
clone size: .; V gene: TRBV5-5; J gene: TRBJ1-2; D gene: .; CDR3 protein: CASSLDRVNYGYTF; CDR3 DNA: TGTGCCAGCAGCTTGGACAGGGTAAACTATGGCTACACCTTC
clone size: .; V gene: TRBV19; J gene: TRBJ1-5; D gene: .; CDR3 protein: CASSILGWGNQPQHF; CDR3 DNA: TGTGCCAGTAGTATTTTGGGCTGGGGCAATCAGCCCCAGCATTTT
clone size: .; V gene: TRBV6-6; J gene: TRBJ2-2; D gene: TRBD2; CDR3 protein: CASSYGLAGTGELFF; CDR3 DNA: TGTGCCAGCAGTTACGGACTAGCGGGAACCGGGGAGCTGTTTTTT
clone size: .; V gene: TRBV6-1; J gene: TRBJ2-5; D gene: .; CDR3 protein: CASSEAEVTQYF; CDR3 DNA: TGTGCCAGCAGTGAAGCGGAGGTGACCCAGTACTTC
clone size: .; V gene: TRBV6-1; J gene: TRBJ2-7; D gene: .; CDR3 protein: CASSLGGSEQYF; CDR3 DNA: TGTGCCAGCAGCCTCGGGGGTAGCGAGCAGTACTTC
clone size: .; V gene: TRBV4-3; J gene: TRBJ2-7; D gene: TRBD1; CDR3 protein: CASSQRTGGDEQYF; CDR3 DNA: TGCGCCAGCAGCCAACGTACAGGGGGCGACGAGCAGTACTTC
clone size: .; V gene: TRBV4-2; J gene: TRBJ2-3; D gene: .; CDR3 protein: CASSQDRFSTDTQYF; CDR3 DNA: TGTGCCAGCAGCCAAGATAGGTTTAGCACAGATACGCAGTATTTT